This is a list of T cell receptor beta chains from one sample in a study of cytomegalovirus exposure and HLA in healthy donors. Profiled with immunoSEQ multiplex PCR; TCRdb holds only in-frame clones, not every one. In the table there are about 200,000 clones, 70% to 80% of which are singletons. Source material: PBMCs. These receptors all stem from a girl aged 2 to 10 in good health and CMV-seronegative. CDR3s include the opening cysteine and the closing phenylalanine or tryptophan. The order of the fields is CDR3 length, clone size, J gene, D gene, V gene, CDR3 DNA, CDR3 protein. The D gene is left open where the match is weak. Size values are once, few and many counts, or a class for expanded clones, and some rows have none.

13 NA TRBJ2-5 NA TRBV27 TGTGCCAGCAGTTTACAGGGGCACGAGACCCAGTACTTC CASSLQGHETQYF
18 NA TRBJ2-3 TRBD2 TRBV7-9 TGTGCCAGCAGCTCACAAATAAGGCGGGGGGGTAACCTGGATACGCAGTATTTT CASSSQIRRGGNLDTQYF
15 NA TRBJ2-1 TRBD2 TRBV10-3 TGTGCCATCAGTGAGGTTAGCGGGAGAGGCAATGAGCAGTTCTTC CAISEVSGRGNEQFF
16 NA TRBJ2-1 TRBD2 TRBV5-1 TGCGCCAGCAGCTTGGAGGCGGGGGGGTCCTACAATGAGCAGTTCTTC CASSLEAGGSYNEQFF
12 NA TRBJ2-3 NA TRBV5-4 TGTGCCAGCAGCCGGTATTCTGATACGCAGTATTTT CASSRYSDTQYF
18 few TRBJ2-1 NA TRBV6-4 TGTGCCAGCATTGGGGGCCCTACCGGGACACGAAACTACAATGAGCAGTTCTTC CASIGGPTGTRNYNEQFF
15 NA TRBJ2-2 NA TRBV9 TGTGCCAGCAGCGACTCGGACTTCGCCACCGGGGAGCTGTTTTTT CASSDSDFATGELFF
13 NA TRBJ2-7 NA TRBV4-1 TGCGCCAGCAGCCAAGTGGGCACCTACGAGCAGTACTTC CASSQVGTYEQYF
18 NA TRBJ1-2 NA TRBV4-1 TGCGCCAGCAGCCAAGATAGGACGGGGTCGATCTCTTTCTATGGCTACACCTTC CASSQDRTGSISFYGYTF
14 NA TRBJ1-2 TRBD1 TRBV2 TGTGCCAGCAGTACAGACAGGGGGGACTATGGCTACACCTTC CASSTDRGDYGYTF
13 NA TRBJ1-2 TRBD1 TRBV27 TGTGCCAGCAGTTCGGACAGGGGATATGGCTACACCTTC CASSSDRGYGYTF